This T cell receptor (beta chain) was captured by sequencing in a study of molecular identifiers for immune sequencing clone quantification. As regards this clonotype: Its specificity is not known.

Previously described methods and listed TCR primers were used for bulk TCR libraries. TCRdb reanalysed the PCR reads using MiXCR and keeps one entry per CDR3 protein. The data hold hundreds of thousands of distinct CDR3 sequences, with approximately 20% observed a single time. The CDR3 contains 20 residues. Germline V gene data show CDR1 as MNHEY and CDR2 as SVGEGT. V shed 0 bases, J shed 2 bases, and the junction held 18 bases outside the gene matches. Sorting was used to obtain naive CD8 T cells (CD8+CD4-CCR7+CD45RA+). Study-wide findings and caveats: In naive cells, clones above 20 RNA copies held under 1% of molecules, whereas in effector cells they held over 98%.

Sequencing was carried out using naive CD8+ T cells from blood, with Jurkat cell RNA spiked in. Described subset: FACS-sorted CD8+CD4-CCR7+CD45RA+ naive T cells. The chain is built from TRBV6-2 or TRBV6-3 and TRBJ2-5; the match to TRBD2 covers 7 bases. This clonotype was sampled from a human donor in good health. Some libraries in this study had Jurkat cell RNA spiked in. The CDR3 protein is CASSYSGVWSGGSTQETQYF. Written as DNA, the CDR3 is TGTGCCAGCAGTTACTCGGGAGTCTGGAGCGGCGGGAGTACTCAAGAGACCCAGTACTTC.